This is a list of T cell receptor beta chains from one sample in a study of blood T cell repertoires in COVID-19. TCRdb's table, derived via immunoSEQ multiplex PCR, lists solely in-frame clones and lacks some. This table holds hundreds of thousands of clones, 92% found once. The sequencing sample was made of peripheral blood. These receptors came from a man aged 60 to 75 with COVID-19, enrolled during active disease. Both conserved end residues are part of each CDR3. A D gene is named only where the DNA matches it firmly. Only some rows state a clone size, as once, few, many or a class for expanded clones.

V gene	J gene	D gene	clone size	CDR3 protein	CDR3 DNA
TRBV3-1/TRBV3-2	TRBJ1-2	TRBD1	.	CASSHDRGYAYGYTF	TGTGCCAGCAGCCACGACAGGGGGTACGCCTATGGCTACACCTTC
TRBV7-2	TRBJ1-6	.	once	CASSLRGMVNSPLHF	TGTGCCAGCAGCTTAAGGGGTATGGTGAATTCACCCCTCCACTTT
TRBV5-5	TRBJ1-1	.	.	CASSPLGRVDTEAFF	TGTGCCAGCAGCCCTCTTGGCAGGGTCGACACTGAAGCTTTCTTT
TRBV24-1	TRBJ1-2	.	.	CATSAPGHRGYTF	TGTGCCACCAGTGCACCGGGACACCGGGGCTACACCTTC
TRBV6-4	TRBJ2-3	TRBD2	.	CASSFEEAGGPGDTQYF	TGTGCCAGCAGTTTTGAGGAAGCGGGGGGGCCGGGGGATACGCAGTATTTT
TRBV10-3	TRBJ2-1	TRBD2	once	CATGTSGAPYNEQFF	TGTGCCACAGGGACTAGCGGGGCCCCCTACAATGAGCAGTTCTTC
TRBV25-1	TRBJ1-1	.	.	CASSTQPGGTTFF	TGTGCCAGCTCTACACAACCCGGGGGGACTACTTTCTTT
TRBV21-1	TRBJ1-1	.	.	CASSRWTGSASFFMNTEAFF	TGTGCCAGCAGCCGATGGACAGGTTCAGCGTCCTTCTTCATGAACACTGAAGCTTTCTTT
TRBV5-5	TRBJ2-1	.	.	CASSSIQAEINEQFF	TGTGCCAGCAGCTCCATACAAGCGGAGATCAATGAGCAGTTCTTC
TRBV28	TRBJ1-4	TRBD1	.	CASSLIGQDHEKLFF	TGTGCCAGCAGTCTAATAGGACAGGACCATGAAAAACTGTTTTTT
TRBV19	TRBJ2-1	.	once	CASSIVGGKISSYNEQFF	TGTGCCAGTAGTATAGTTGGCGGCAAAATTAGCTCCTACAATGAGCAGTTCTTC
TRBV18	TRBJ1-1	.	.	CASSPPETGNTEAFF	TGTGCCAGCTCACCACCGGAGACAGGGAACACTGAAGCTTTCTTT
TRBV24-1	TRBJ2-5	.	.	CATSGQKPQETQYF	TGTGCCACCAGTGGACAGAAACCCCAAGAGACCCAGTACTTC
TRBV7-6	TRBJ1-2	TRBD1	.	CASSLLRDSNYGYTF	TGTGCCAGCAGCTTACTTAGGGACAGTAACTATGGCTACACCTTC
TRBV12-3/TRBV12-4	TRBJ1-1	.	.	CASSLSGLEGAFF	TGTGCCAGCAGTTTGTCGGGCCTCGAGGGAGCTTTCTTT
TRBV19	TRBJ2-1	TRBD1	.	CASSIGGTGPYNEQFF	TGTGCCAGTAGTATAGGGGGGACAGGTCCCTACAATGAGCAGTTCTTC
TRBV5-1	TRBJ1-1	.	.	CASSVGPGGSTEAFF	TGCGCCAGCAGCGTGGGACCGGGGGGGTCCACTGAAGCTTTCTTT
TRBV19	TRBJ1-5	TRBD1	.	CASSIYGQGGNQPQHF	TGTGCCAGTAGTATTTATGGACAGGGGGGCAATCAGCCCCAGCATTTT
TRBV2	TRBJ1-5	.	.	CASGHLNQPQHF	TGTGCCAGCGGACACTTAAATCAGCCCCAGCATTTT
TRBV27	TRBJ2-6	TRBD1	once	CASGFRGSGANVLTF	TGTGCCAGCGGCTTCAGGGGGTCTGGGGCCAACGTCCTGACTTTC
TRBV6-5	TRBJ1-6	.	.	CASSPLQGRSPLHF	TGTGCCAGCAGTCCCCTGCAGGGGCGGTCGCCCCTCCACTTT
TRBV7-2	TRBJ2-7	TRBD1	.	CASSLGGQGAYEQYF	TGTGCCAGCAGCTTAGGGGGACAGGGGGCGTACGAGCAGTACTTC
TRBV5-6	TRBJ1-1	.	.	CASSFRQLNTEAFF	TGTGCCAGCAGCTTCCGACAGCTGAACACTGAAGCTTTCTTT
TRBV5-6	TRBJ2-7	.	.	CASSTTGRDSYEQYF	TGTGCCAGCAGCACTACTGGACGGGACTCCTACGAGCAGTACTTC
TRBV6-5	TRBJ2-1	.	.	CASSYSRDSNEQFF	TGTGCCAGCAGTTACTCGCGAGATTCCAATGAGCAGTTCTTC
TRBV27	TRBJ2-3	TRBD1	.	CASSTREDRAPDTQYF	TGTGCCAGCAGTACTAGGGAGGACAGGGCTCCAGATACGCAGTATTTT
TRBV6-6	TRBJ2-7	.	.	CASRSSNEQYF	TGTGCCAGCAGATCTAGCAACGAGCAGTACTTC
TRBV5-1	TRBJ2-3	.	.	CASSLGGTDTQYF	TGCGCCAGCAGCTTAGGGGGCACAGATACGCAGTATTTT
TRBV30	TRBJ1-6	.	.	CALPGEGRLNSPLHF	TGTGCCTTGCCCGGGGAGGGCAGGTTAAATTCACCCCTCCACTTT
TRBV5-1	TRBJ2-1	TRBD2	.	CASSLAGGLAADEQFF	TGCGCCAGCAGCTTGGCTGGCGGACTAGCGGCGGATGAGCAGTTCTTC
TRBV7-3	TRBJ2-1	TRBD2	.	CASSLSTSGSASEQFF	TGTGCCAGCAGCTTATCCACTAGCGGGAGTGCGAGTGAGCAGTTCTTC
TRBV6-1	TRBJ1-2	.	.	CASSDQGRVPNGYTF	TGTGCCAGCAGTGACCAGGGGCGAGTCCCCAATGGCTACACCTTC
TRBV5-1	TRBJ1-2	TRBD1	.	CASSIFDRAGGYTF	TGCGCCAGCAGCATTTTTGACAGGGCTGGAGGCTACACCTTC
TRBV6-6	TRBJ2-7	TRBD1	once	CASSQMGQSSYEQYF	TGTGCCAGCAGTCAGATGGGACAGAGCTCCTACGAGCAGTACTTC
TRBV7-9	TRBJ1-1	TRBD1	.	CASSQYRDRDTEAFF	TGTGCCAGCAGTCAATATCGGGACAGAGACACTGAAGCTTTCTTT
TRBV27	TRBJ1-1	.	.	CASSFGQPNTEAFF	TGTGCCAGCAGTTTTGGACAGCCGAACACTGAAGCTTTCTTT
TRBV7-2	TRBJ2-1	TRBD1	.	CASSLESGGYNEQFF	TGTGCCAGCAGCTTAGAATCAGGGGGATACAATGAGCAGTTCTTC
TRBV29-1	TRBJ2-3	TRBD1	.	CSVAQGAFSTDTQYF	TGCAGCGTTGCTCAGGGGGCCTTTAGCACAGATACGCAGTATTTT
TRBV12-3/TRBV12-4	TRBJ1-1	TRBD1	.	CASSFQGGTEAFF	TGTGCCAGCAGTTTTCAGGGGGGCACTGAAGCTTTCTTT
TRBV7-2	TRBJ2-1	TRBD2	.	CASVGRLAGGHNEQFF	TGTGCCAGCGTGGGGCGACTAGCGGGAGGACACAATGAGCAGTTCTTC